This TCR beta chain stems from a study of T cell responses to AZD1222 COVID-19 vaccine. On this clone: No antigen is known for it.

Produced via immunoSEQ multiplex PCR; TCRdb's table is partial and in-frame only. The data show around 130,000 clones, more than 85% seen once. General study points: Spike as a whole was targeted by vaccine-associated CD4 TCRs, dominant at 160-218 and 743-854.

V was clipped by 1 base and J by 5 bases; unmatched bases: 7. From germline, CDR1 is SGHDT and CDR2 YYEEEE. The CDR3 loop spans 15 amino acids. The receptor's source is an adult in good health. The input for sequencing was peripheral blood, taken on day 0 of AZD1222 vaccination. The J gene is TRBJ2-7, the V gene TRBV5-6, with 9 bases that match TRBD2. CDR3 in DNA: TGTGCCAGCAGCTTGCCCCCTAGCGGGAACCACGAGCAGTACTTC. Encoded protein: CASSLPPSGNHEQYF.